This T cell receptor (beta chain) was captured in a study of vaccination and CD4 T cells after COVID-19 (dated by TCRdb to the early 2020s). Study-level background: Convalescent patients had a positive SARS-CoV-2 result on nasal swab PCR, and of these patients, several had mild disease and one had severe disease. In roughly nine COVID-19 convalescent patients and a few infection-naive healthy vaccine recipients, the spike-specific CD4+ TCR repertoire before mRNA vaccination was compared with the repertoire after mRNA vaccination. Participants got two doses of the Pfizer-BioNTech BNT162b2 vaccine (n=8) or two doses of the Moderna mRNA-1273 vaccine (n=2). The convalescent cohort comprised six males and four females, including two Hispanic individuals, seven Caucasians, two Asians and one multiracial person. The cultures were stimulated with overlapping spike peptide pools from SARS-CoV-2 and from the common cold coronaviruses HCoV-NL63, HCoV-OC43 and HCoV-229E. Post-COVID blood samples were collected from convalescent patients a median of approximately 93 days after diagnosis, with a range of roughly 30 to 170 days. Post-vaccine blood samples were taken a median of 72 days after the second vaccine dose, with a range of about 14 to 241 days. In control cultures, a CEFX viral epitope pool was used as positive control, an HIV-1 Nef peptide pool was used as negative control, or no peptide was added. Beyond this particular receptor, the publication reports: In convalescent patients, a median approximately 86% of post-vaccine SARS-CoV-2-reactive clones were detected only after vaccination, and vaccine-specific priming was suggested by this finding. In convalescent patients, nearly all vaccine-specific clones (304 of 307) were found to be mono-reactive for SARS-CoV-2 spike rather than cross-reactive with common cold coronaviruses. The number of convalescent patients in the study was relatively small, and the study did not examine early timepoints following natural infection. The median number of SARS-CoV-2-reactive clonotypes rose from around 21 after infection to 38 after vaccination, but the change was not significant.

The meaning of the sample's treatment or condition label: approximately 9-day PBMC culture with coronavirus spike peptide pools or control peptides (ViraFEST assay). To expand antigen-specific T cells with peptide pools and then pick out the expanded clonotypes through TCR sequencing, the study relied on the ViraFEST assay. The positive SARS-CoV-2 PCR tests of the convalescent patients were dated from March to December 2020, before the Alpha, Beta and Delta variants emerged in the United States. More than 1.5 million PBMCs per well were cultured in IMDM with roughly 5% human AB serum and around 10 IU/ml IL-2, plus 10 ug/ml peptide pools. Half of the culture medium was replaced with fresh IL-2-containing medium on days 3 and 7. After less than 12 days of culture, CD4+ T cells were isolated by negative selection using the EasySep CD4+ T cell isolation kit. Ficoll-Paque Plus gradient centrifugation was used to isolate PBMCs from whole blood, and the isolated PBMCs were then either used fresh or cryopreserved at -140C. In general, triplicate wells were set up for every culture condition.

The CDR3 holds 15 amino acids from the cysteine to the phenylalanine. Just the 45-base CDR3 DNA is kept, in frame starting at base 1. A distance of 11 bases separates the germline ends of V and J, which lose 2 bases and 0 bases respectively. Sequences MNHNS (CDR1) and SASEGT (CDR2) are obtained from the germline V gene. Comments on this clonotype: Its antigen specificity is not known. Within one base of it there is no much larger clone, and no base qualities were kept.

Library preparation employed PCR. DNA from cultured CD4+ T cells was subjected to TCR sequencing with the Oncomine TCR Beta short-read assay at the Johns Hopkins FTIC core. The QIAamp micro DNA kit was used to extract genomic DNA from the cultured CD4+ T cells. Oncomine TCR Beta libraries from cultured CD4+ T cells were pooled using unique dual indexes and sequenced on an Illumina iSeq 100. The authors' analysis ran thus. Non-productive sequences were filtered out, and CDR3s that did not start with C, did not end with F or W, or were shorter than 7 amino acids were discarded. Antigen-specific clonotypes were identified using the MANAFEST web application through comparison of peptide-stimulated wells with reference and other culture wells. Positive clones required FDR below 0.05, an odds ratio above 5, and productive frequency above 0.1% in at least two of three replicate wells. A clonotype was classed as cross-reactive if the clonotype showed significant expansion both in SARS-CoV-2 spike wells and in at least one common cold coronavirus spike condition. Using R version 3.6.1, CDR3 homology was evaluated through Levenshtein distances (stringdist) along with unrooted phylogenetic trees (ape). The public sequencing data were trimmed at Q25 with fastp and processed into clonotypes with MiXCR by TCRdb, which kept only in-frame beta chains. CDR3 protein duplicates are merged, each entry listing the most common genes and DNA. The V and J calls reflect TCRdb's pipeline rather than the authors' work. This sample gives thousands of distinct CDR3 sequences in total; approximately 61% of them show up just once. 9.5% to 15% of the sample goes to the ten largest clones.

Sample: cultured CD4+ T cells from blood, taken after SARS-CoV-2 vaccination. The origin of this receptor is a human donor with COVID-19. Recombination joined TRBV6-1 with TRBJ2-7; confidence is insufficient to name the D gene. The CDR3 amino acid sequence is: CASSESPASSYEQYF. The base sequence is TGTGCCAGCAGTGAATCCCCCGCGAGCTCCTACGAGCAGTACTTC.